The T cell receptor (beta chain) under discussion was sequenced for a study of shared T cell receptors in the human thymus. Trimming removed 2 bases from V and 3 bases from J, with 11 bases in between. The CDR3 sequence is 15 residues long. Germline-derived CDR1 and CDR2 are LGHNA and YSLEER. Here immunoSEQ multiplex PCR was the method, and the copy in TCRdb shows in-frame clones only, minus some. The table lists more than 550,000 clones, 70% to 90% of them singletons. These data also featured in a second study, about human thymus T cells. From that second work: Donor material was obtained from healthy Finnish infants undergoing corrective surgery for congenital heart defects. Corrective cardiac surgery supplied the resected thymus tissue.

The receptor was derived from a boy in the first two years of life with a congenital heart defect. V is TRBV4-3 and J is TRBJ2-1; D gene uncertain. The sequenced sample was thymocytes. The CDR3 region has the DNA TGCGCCAGCAGCCAAATGGAGACCCACTACAATGAGCAGTTCTTC. Encoded protein: CASSQMETHYNEQFF.